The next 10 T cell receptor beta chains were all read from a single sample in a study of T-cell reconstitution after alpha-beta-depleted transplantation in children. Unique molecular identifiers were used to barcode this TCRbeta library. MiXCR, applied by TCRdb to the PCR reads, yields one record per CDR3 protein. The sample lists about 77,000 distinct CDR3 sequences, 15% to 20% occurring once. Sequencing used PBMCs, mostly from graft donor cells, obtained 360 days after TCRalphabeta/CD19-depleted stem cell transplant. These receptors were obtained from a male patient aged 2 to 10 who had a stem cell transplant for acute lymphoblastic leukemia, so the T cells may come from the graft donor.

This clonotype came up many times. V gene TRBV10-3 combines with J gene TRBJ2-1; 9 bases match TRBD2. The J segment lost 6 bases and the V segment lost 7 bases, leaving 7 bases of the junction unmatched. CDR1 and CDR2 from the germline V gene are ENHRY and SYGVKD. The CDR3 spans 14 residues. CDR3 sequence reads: CAIKPGLALNEQFF. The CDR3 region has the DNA TGTGCCATCAAGCCGGGACTAGCCCTCAATGAGCAGTTCTTC.

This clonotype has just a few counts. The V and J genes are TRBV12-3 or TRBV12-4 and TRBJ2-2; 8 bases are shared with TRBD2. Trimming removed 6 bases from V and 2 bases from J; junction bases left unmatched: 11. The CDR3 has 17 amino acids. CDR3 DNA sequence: TGTGCCAGCAGCTTTTATACGGGACTAGTTAACACCGGGGAGCTGTTTTTT. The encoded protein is CASSFYTGLVNTGELFF.

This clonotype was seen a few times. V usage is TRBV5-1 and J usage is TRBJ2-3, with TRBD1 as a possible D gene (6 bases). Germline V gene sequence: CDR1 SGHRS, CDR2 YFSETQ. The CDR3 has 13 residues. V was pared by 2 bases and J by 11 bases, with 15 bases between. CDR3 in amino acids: CASSFLAGTKQYF. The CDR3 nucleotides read TGCGCCAGCAGCTTCTTGGCCGGGACAAAGCAGTATTTT.

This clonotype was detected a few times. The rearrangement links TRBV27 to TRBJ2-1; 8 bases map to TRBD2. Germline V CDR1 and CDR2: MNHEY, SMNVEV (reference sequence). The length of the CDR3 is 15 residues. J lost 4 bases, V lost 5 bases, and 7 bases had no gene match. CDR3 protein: CASSQRLAGYNEQFF. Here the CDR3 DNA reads TGTGCCAGCAGTCAAAGGTTAGCGGGATACAATGAGCAGTTCTTC.

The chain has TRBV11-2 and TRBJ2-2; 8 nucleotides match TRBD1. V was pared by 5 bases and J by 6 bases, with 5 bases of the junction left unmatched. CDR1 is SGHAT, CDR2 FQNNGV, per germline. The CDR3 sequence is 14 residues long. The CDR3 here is CASSRTGRAGELFF. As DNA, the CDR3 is TGTGCCAGCAGCCGGACAGGGCGGGCCGGGGAGCTGTTTTTT. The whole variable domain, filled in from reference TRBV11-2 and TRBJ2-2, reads EAGVAQSPRYKIIEKRQSVAFWCNPISGHATLYWYQQILGQGPKLLIQFQNNGVVDDSQLPKDRFSAERLKGVDSTLKIQPAKLEDSAVYLCASSRTGRAGELFFGEGSRLTVL.

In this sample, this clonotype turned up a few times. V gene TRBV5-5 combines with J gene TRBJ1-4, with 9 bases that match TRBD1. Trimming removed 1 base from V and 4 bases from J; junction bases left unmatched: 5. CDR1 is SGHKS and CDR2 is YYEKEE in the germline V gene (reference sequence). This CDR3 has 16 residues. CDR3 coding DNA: TGTGCCAGCAGCTTGAACAGGGGGCTTAATAATGAAAAACTGTTTTTT. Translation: CASSLNRGLNNEKLFF. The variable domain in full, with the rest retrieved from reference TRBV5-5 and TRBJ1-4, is DAGVTQSPTHLIKTRGQQVTLRCSPISGHKSVSWYQQVLGQGPQFIFQYYEKEERGRGNFPDRFSARQFPNYSSELNVNALLLGDSALYLCASSLNRGLNNEKLFFGSGTQLSVL.

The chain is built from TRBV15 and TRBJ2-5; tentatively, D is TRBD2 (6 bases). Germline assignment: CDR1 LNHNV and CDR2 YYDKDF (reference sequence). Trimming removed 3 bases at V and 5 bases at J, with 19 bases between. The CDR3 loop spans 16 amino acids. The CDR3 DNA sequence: TGTGCCACCAGCAGCGACCCCGGCCCTGGGGGGGAGACCCAGTACTTC. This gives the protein CATSSDPGPGGETQYF.

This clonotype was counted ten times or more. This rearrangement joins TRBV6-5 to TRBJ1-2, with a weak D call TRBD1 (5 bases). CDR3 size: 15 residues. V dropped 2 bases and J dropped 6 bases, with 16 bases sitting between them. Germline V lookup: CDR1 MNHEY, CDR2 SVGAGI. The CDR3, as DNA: TGTGCCAGCAGTTACGGGCGGGGGAACTACGATGGCTACACCTTC. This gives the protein CASSYGRGNYDGYTF.

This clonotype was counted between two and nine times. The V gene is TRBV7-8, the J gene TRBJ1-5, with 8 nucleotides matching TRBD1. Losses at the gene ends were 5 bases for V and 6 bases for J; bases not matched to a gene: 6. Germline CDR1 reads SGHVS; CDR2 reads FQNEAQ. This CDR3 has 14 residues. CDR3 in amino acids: CASSRQGFSQPQHF. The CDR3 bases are TGTGCCAGCAGCCGACAGGGGTTTAGTCAGCCCCAGCATTTT. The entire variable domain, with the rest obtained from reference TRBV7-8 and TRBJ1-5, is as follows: GAGVSQSPRYKVAKRGQDVALRCDPISGHVSLFWYQQALGQGPEFLTYFQNEAQLDKSGLPSDRFFAERPEGSVSTLKIQRTQQEDSAVYLCASSRQGFSQPQHFGDGTRLSIL.

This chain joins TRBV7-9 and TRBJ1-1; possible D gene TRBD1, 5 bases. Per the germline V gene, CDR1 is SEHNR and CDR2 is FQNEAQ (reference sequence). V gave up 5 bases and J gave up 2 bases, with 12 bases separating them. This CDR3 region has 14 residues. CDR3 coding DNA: TGTGCCAGCAGCCTCAGACAGTACAACACTGAAGCTTTCTTT. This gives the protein CASSLRQYNTEAFF.